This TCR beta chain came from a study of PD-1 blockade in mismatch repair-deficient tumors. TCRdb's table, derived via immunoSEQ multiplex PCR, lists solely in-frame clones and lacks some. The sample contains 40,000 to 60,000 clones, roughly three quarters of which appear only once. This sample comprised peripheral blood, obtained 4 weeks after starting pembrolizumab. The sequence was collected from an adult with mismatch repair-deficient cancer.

The CDR3 region has the DNA TGTGCCAGCAGCTTAGCGGTGGGTTGGGGTCAGCCCCAGCATTTT. This gives the protein CASSLAVGWGQPQHF. The chain carries TRBV7-8 and TRBJ1-5; D unresolved. The CDR3 is 15 residues long. Germline CDR1 and CDR2: SGHVS and FQNEAQ. V was trimmed by 0 bases and J by 6 bases, leaving 12 bases between them. The full variable domain, rest sourced from reference TRBV7-8 and TRBJ1-5, is GAGVSQSPRYKVAKRGQDVALRCDPISGHVSLFWYQQALGQGPEFLTYFQNEAQLDKSGLPSDRFFAERPEGSVSTLKIQRTQQEDSAVYLCASSLAVGWGQPQHFGDGTRLSIL.